This T cell receptor (beta chain) was recovered during a study of shared clonotypes between healthy human individuals. This clone was counted once. V was cut by 5 bases and J by 6 bases, with 11 bases left in between. This CDR3 is built from 13 residues. Per the germline V gene, CDR1 is MDHEN and CDR2 is SYDVKM. Repertoires were generated with immunoSEQ multiplex PCR, while TCRdb's copy carries only in-frame clones and drops some. The table records millions of clones, just under 95% of them present only once. CD45RO-negative, CCR7-positively selected cells formed the naive CD8 fraction, excluding terminally differentiated effector memory CD45RA+ cells.

The source is a man between 18 and 29 years old in good health. The chain joins TRBV28 to TRBJ1-5, with a possible D match to TRBD1 (6 bases). The sample was naive CD8+ T cells sorted from blood. The CDR3 loop is CASSIQGPQPQHF. CDR3 DNA: TGTGCCAGCAGTATACAGGGTCCTCAGCCCCAGCATTTT.